This TCR beta chain was sequenced during a study of blood T cell repertoires in COVID-19. Study as a whole: Donors in the United States, Italy and Spain gave samples during acute or convalescent COVID-19. PBMCs, B-cell-depleted T cells, or T cells were the source of the cDNA or gDNA that made up the material.

The data were produced by immunoSEQ multiplex PCR, yet TCRdb's version contains in-frame clones alone and is incomplete. Among over 150,000 clones listed, roughly 80% were seen once. Trimming cost V 2 bases and J 9 bases, with 11 bases left between them. The CDR3 extends over 13 amino acids. Germline V CDR1 and CDR2: SGHNT, YENEEA. The gene calls are TRBV11-3 and TRBJ2-4; D possibly corresponds to TRBD2 (5 bases). The sequenced sample consisted of peripheral blood. The sequence came from a woman older than 75 with acute or convalescent COVID-19. The CDR3 reads CASSLYGESIQYF. CDR3 coding DNA: TGTGCCAGCAGCTTATATGGGGAGTCCATTCAGTACTTC.